This T cell receptor beta chain emerged from a study of blood T cell repertoires in COVID-19. About the study: Acute and convalescent COVID-19 samples came from the United States, Italy and Spain. Nucleic acid was either cDNA or gDNA, and it came from T cells, B-cell-depleted T cells, or PBMCs.

Authors' analysis steps: Scientists estimated how many nucleated cells there were by amplifying reference gene primers. TCRdb's table, derived via immunoSEQ multiplex PCR, lists solely in-frame clones and lacks some. V and J calls and clone size are given by that table; D and trimming were obtained from the DNA. This table has about 200,000 clones, roughly 85% appearing once. Germline-derived CDR1 and CDR2 are LGHNA and YSLEER. This CDR3 comprises 14 residues. V was pared by 3 bases and J by 5 bases, with 0 bases of the junction left unmatched. This clonotype was sampled from a woman older than 75 with acute or convalescent COVID-19. The sequencing input was peripheral blood. The chain recombines TRBV4-3 with TRBJ2-3, with TRBD2 matching over 12 bases. The CDR3 DNA is TGCGCCAGCAGCCAGACTAGCGGGAGAGATACGCAGTATTTT. It is translated as CASSQTSGRDTQYF.